A selection of T cell receptor beta chains follows, all from one sample in a study of T cells in Graves' hyperthyroidism and ophthalmopathy. Each CDR3 protein gets one entry after TCRdb re-called the multiplex PCR reads with MiXCR. The sample lists a few hundred thousand distinct CDR3 sequences; about a sixth were seen once. Sequencing used blood. All receptors come from a woman in her twenties or thirties with Graves' hyperthyroidism. Both conserved end residues are part of each CDR3. D genes are given only for firm matches. Only part of the rows carry a size: once, few, many, or a class if the clone is expanded.

many	TRBJ2-1	TRBD2	TRBV7-6	CASSLEVGLAGVEQFF	TGTGCCAGCAGCTTAGAGGTAGGACTAGCGGGAGTCGAGCAGTTCTTC
few	TRBJ2-7	TRBD2	TRBV12-3/TRBV12-4	CAGRYGLAREQYF	TGTGCCGGCAGATATGGACTAGCGCGGGAGCAGTACTTC
NA	TRBJ2-7	NA	TRBV10-3	CAISEPGEPYEQYF	TGTGCCATCAGTGAACCAGGGGAACCCTACGAGCAGTACTTC
few	TRBJ2-6	NA	TRBV29-1	CSVEDSYTGANVLTF	TGCAGCGTTGAAGACAGTTACACTGGGGCCAACGTCCTGACTTTC
many	TRBJ2-1	TRBD1	TRBV20-1	CSANRDRIDEQFF	TGCAGTGCGAACCGGGACAGGATCGATGAGCAGTTCTTC
many	TRBJ2-4	TRBD2	TRBV7-2	CASSPSGRLNIQYF	TGTGCCAGCAGCCCAAGCGGGAGGCTTAACATTCAGTACTTC
many	TRBJ1-2	TRBD1	TRBV7-9	CASSRTRDRGVYGYTF	TGTGCCAGCAGCCGAACCCGGGACAGAGGGGTCTATGGCTACACCTTC
NA	TRBJ2-7	NA	TRBV18	CASSPRAESYEQYF	TGTGCCAGCTCACCAAGGGCAGAATCCTACGAGCAGTACTTC
few	TRBJ2-3	NA	TRBV7-3	CASNLGGTDTQYF	TGTGCCAGCAACCTCGGGGGCACAGATACGCAGTATTTT
NA	TRBJ1-5	TRBD1	TRBV12-3/TRBV12-4	CASSQGTGGLYQPQHF	TGTGCCAGCAGCCAGGGGACAGGTGGTTTGTATCAGCCCCAGCATTTT
many	TRBJ2-3	TRBD2	TRBV20-1	CSAQIAGLYDTQYF	TGCAGTGCACAAATAGCGGGGCTCTACGATACGCAGTATTTT
many	TRBJ2-1	TRBD2	TRBV2	CASRTSAGTSGRTEQFF	TGTGCCAGCAGAACGTCAGCCGGGACTAGCGGGAGGACTGAGCAGTTCTTC
NA	TRBJ1-3	TRBD1	TRBV4-3	CASSQDWTGRNTIYF	TGCGCCAGCAGCCAAGATTGGACAGGGAGAAACACCATATATTTT
few	TRBJ2-2	NA	TRBV3-1	CASSQVMWGTNTGELFF	TGTGCCAGCAGCCAAGTAATGTGGGGCACGAACACCGGGGAGCTGTTTTTT
many	TRBJ2-7	NA	TRBV4-2	CASRPRMGSHEQYF	TGTGCCAGCAGACCACGAATGGGTTCCCACGAGCAGTACTTC
many	TRBJ2-2	TRBD1	TRBV12-3/TRBV12-4	CASTDWDRNTGELFF	TGTGCCAGCACCGACTGGGACAGGAACACCGGGGAGCTGTTTTTT
few	TRBJ1-2	NA	TRBV6-2/TRBV6-3	CASSYDRAPGSAGYTF	TGTGCCAGCAGTTACGACCGGGCCCCGGGATCCGCTGGCTACACCTTC
few	TRBJ1-2	TRBD1	TRBV5-1	CASSHGMAGGGYGYTF	TGCGCCAGCAGCCACGGAATGGCAGGGGGAGGTTATGGCTACACCTTC
few	TRBJ2-5	NA	TRBV7-2	CASSRVLILQETQYF	TGTGCCAGCAGCCGGGTCCTAATCCTCCAAGAGACCCAGTACTTC
NA	TRBJ2-7	NA	TRBV6-1	CASGPTDSYEQYF	TGTGCCAGCGGTCCCACGGATTCCTACGAGCAGTACTTC
many	TRBJ2-7	NA	TRBV11-2	CASSLEFGAYEQYF	TGTGCCAGCAGCTTAGAATTTGGCGCGTACGAGCAGTACTTC
NA	TRBJ2-4	NA	TRBV6-1	CASGGRNIQYF	TGTGCCAGCGGGGGGAGGAACATTCAGTACTTC
NA	TRBJ1-2	NA	TRBV27	CASSGPGGYTF	TGTGCCAGCAGTGGCCCCGGGGGCTACACCTTC